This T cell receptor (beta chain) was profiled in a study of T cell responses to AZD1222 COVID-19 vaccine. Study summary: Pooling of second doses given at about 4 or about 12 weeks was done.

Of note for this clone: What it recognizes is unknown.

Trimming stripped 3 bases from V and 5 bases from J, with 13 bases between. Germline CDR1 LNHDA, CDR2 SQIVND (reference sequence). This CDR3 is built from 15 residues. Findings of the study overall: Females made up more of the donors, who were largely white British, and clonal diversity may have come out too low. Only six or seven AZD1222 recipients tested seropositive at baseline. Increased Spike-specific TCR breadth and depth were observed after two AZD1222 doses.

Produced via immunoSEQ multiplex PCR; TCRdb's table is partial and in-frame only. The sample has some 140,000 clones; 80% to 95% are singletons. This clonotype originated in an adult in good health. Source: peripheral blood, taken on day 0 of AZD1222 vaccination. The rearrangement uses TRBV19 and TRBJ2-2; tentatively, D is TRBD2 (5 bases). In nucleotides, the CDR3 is TGTGCCAGTAGTATCGTGTTGGGAGCAACCGGGGAGCTGTTTTTT. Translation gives CASSIVLGATGELFF. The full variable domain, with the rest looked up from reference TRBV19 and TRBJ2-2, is DGGITQSPKYLFRKEGQNVTLSCEQNLNHDAMYWYRQDPGQGLRLIYYSQIVNDFQKGDIAEGYSVSREKKESFPLTVTSAQKNPTAFYLCASSIVLGATGELFFGEGSRLTVL.